These T cell receptor beta chains were read from a single sample in a study of T cell responses to AZD1222 COVID-19 vaccine. Clones were read by immunoSEQ multiplex PCR, and TCRdb kept only the in-frame ones, dropping some. The data contain fewer than 120,000 clones, 85% to 90% of them singletons. Sequenced here: peripheral blood, sampled 28 days after the second AZD1222 dose. The origin of the receptors is an adult who received the AZD1222 COVID-19 vaccine. Each CDR3 is given with its conserved first and last residue. A D gene is named only where the DNA matches it firmly. Some rows mark clone size as missing; the rest say once, few, many or name a class of expanded clone.

many,TRBV29-1,-,TRBJ2-6,CSVLGDGANVLTF,TGCAGCGTTTTGGGGGACGGGGCCAACGTCCTGACTTTC
-,TRBV21-1,-,TRBJ2-5,CASHRDRGGVKETQYF,TGTGCCAGCCACCGGGACAGGGGAGGTGTGAAGGAGACCCAGTACTTC
-,TRBV5-4,-,TRBJ1-6,CASRPGTYNSPLHF,TGTGCCAGCAGGCCAGGGACCTATAATTCACCCCTCCACTTT
-,TRBV5-1,TRBD2,TRBJ2-3,CASNRAGGLVADTQYF,TGCGCCAGCAATAGAGCCGGGGGACTAGTAGCAGATACGCAGTATTTT
-,TRBV13,-,TRBJ2-5,CASSLRVPQELAVYQETQYF,TGTGCCAGCAGCTTAAGGGTCCCTCAGGAGCTAGCCGTGTACCAAGAGACCCAGTACTTC
-,TRBV28,-,TRBJ1-1,CASTPTVVELEEAFF,TGTGCCAGCACCCCGACAGTAGTTGAATTGGAAGAAGCTTTCTTT
-,TRBV27,-,TRBJ2-7,CASSFFGTTYEQYF,TGTGCCAGCAGTTTCTTCGGGACAACCTACGAGCAGTACTTC
-,TRBV11-2,-,TRBJ2-1,CASSFGVLAPSSYNEQFF,TGTGCCAGCAGCTTCGGTGTTCTAGCGCCGAGCTCCTACAATGAGCAGTTCTTC
-,TRBV5-1,TRBD2,TRBJ2-2,CASSPTSGPNTGELFF,TGCGCCAGCAGTCCTACTAGCGGGCCGAACACCGGGGAGCTGTTTTTT
few,TRBV19,-,TRBJ1-6,CASSISPHNSPLHF,TGTGCCAGTAGTATTAGCCCTCATAATTCACCCCTCCACTTT
-,TRBV29-1,TRBD1,TRBJ1-2,CSVGTGGAYGYTF,TGCAGCGTGGGGACAGGGGGGGCCTATGGCTACACCTTC
-,TRBV19,TRBD2,TRBJ2-1,CASSRGLDSEQFF,TGTGCCAGTAGCAGAGGACTAGACAGTGAGCAGTTCTTC
-,TRBV10-2,-,TRBJ1-5,CASSDRANQPQHF,TGCGCCAGCAGTGACAGGGCCAATCAGCCCCAGCATTTT
-,TRBV28,TRBD1,TRBJ2-1,CASRDRGSNNEQFF,TGTGCCAGCAGGGACAGGGGATCCAACAATGAGCAGTTCTTC
-,TRBV13,TRBD1,TRBJ1-2,CASSSTGGGYTF,TGTGCCAGCAGCTCGACAGGGGGAGGCTACACCTTC
-,TRBV19,TRBD2,TRBJ2-3,CASSMGTSRTDTQYF,TGTGCCAGTAGTATGGGGACTAGCAGGACAGATACGCAGTATTTT
few,TRBV7-9,TRBD1,TRBJ1-2,CASSTRSDRGGYTF,TGTGCCAGCAGCACTCGCTCAGACAGGGGTGGCTACACCTTC
-,TRBV5-6,-,TRBJ1-5,CASSFRPGTRQPQHF,TGTGCCAGCAGCTTTCGACCTGGTACACGGCAGCCCCAGCATTTT
few,TRBV5-4,-,TRBJ2-7,CASRIWKGINEQYF,TGTGCCAGCAGAATTTGGAAGGGGATCAACGAGCAGTACTTC
-,TRBV28,-,TRBJ1-1,CASSDHLRIEAFF,TGTGCCAGCAGTGACCATCTGAGAATAGAAGCTTTCTTT
-,TRBV5-1,-,TRBJ1-1,CASSAQLVGNTEAFF,TGCGCCAGCAGCGCCCAATTAGTGGGGAACACTGAAGCTTTCTTT